The sequence of this T cell receptor (beta chain) was determined in a study of blood T cell repertoires in COVID-19. On the study more broadly: Specimens from acute and convalescent COVID-19 originated in the United States, Italy and Spain. Sources were T cells, B-cell-depleted T cells, or PBMCs; the material itself was cDNA or gDNA.

As processed by the authors: Amplification of reference gene primers was used by the study to estimate nucleated cell counts. TCRdb's table, derived via immunoSEQ multiplex PCR, lists solely in-frame clones and lacks some. From that table come the V and J calls and clone size; the DNA was used to work out D and trimming. The table shows around 170,000 clones, with about 88% occurring only once. The CDR3 consists of 16 residues. V shed 1 base and J 4 bases; nucleotides not matched to a gene: 6. CDR1 and CDR2 (germline): SGHRS, YFSETQ. The sequence was collected from a man in his sixties with acute or convalescent COVID-19. Specimen: peripheral blood. The V gene is TRBV5-1, the J gene TRBJ2-3, with 10 positions matching TRBD2. The CDR3, as DNA: TGCGCCAGCAGCTTGTTAGCGGGGGGCAAAGCAGATACGCAGTATTTT. Encoded protein: CASSLLAGGKADTQYF.